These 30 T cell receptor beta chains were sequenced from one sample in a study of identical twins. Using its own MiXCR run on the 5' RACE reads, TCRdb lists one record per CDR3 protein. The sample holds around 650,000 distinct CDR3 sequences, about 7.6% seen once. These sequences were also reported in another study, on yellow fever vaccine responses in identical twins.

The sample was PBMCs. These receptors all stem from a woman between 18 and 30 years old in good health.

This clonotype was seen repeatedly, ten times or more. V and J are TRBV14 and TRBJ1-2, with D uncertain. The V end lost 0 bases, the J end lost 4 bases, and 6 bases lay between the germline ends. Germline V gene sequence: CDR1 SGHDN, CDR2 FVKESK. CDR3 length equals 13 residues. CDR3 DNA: TGTGCCAGCAGCCAAGATATCATCTATGGCTACACCTTC. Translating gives CASSQDIIYGYTF.

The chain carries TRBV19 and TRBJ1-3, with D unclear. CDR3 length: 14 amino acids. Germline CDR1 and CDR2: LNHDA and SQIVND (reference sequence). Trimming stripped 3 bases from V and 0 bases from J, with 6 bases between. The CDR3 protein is CASSISSSGNTIYF. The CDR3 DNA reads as TGTGCCAGTAGTATCTCCAGCTCTGGAAACACCATATATTTT.

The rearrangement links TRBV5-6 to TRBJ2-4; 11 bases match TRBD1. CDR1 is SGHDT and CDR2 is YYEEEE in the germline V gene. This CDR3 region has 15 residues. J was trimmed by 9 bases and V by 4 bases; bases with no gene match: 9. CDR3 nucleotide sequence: TGTGCCAGCAGCGAAGGACAGGGGGCATATGGCATTCAGTACTTC. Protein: CASSEGQGAYGIQYF.

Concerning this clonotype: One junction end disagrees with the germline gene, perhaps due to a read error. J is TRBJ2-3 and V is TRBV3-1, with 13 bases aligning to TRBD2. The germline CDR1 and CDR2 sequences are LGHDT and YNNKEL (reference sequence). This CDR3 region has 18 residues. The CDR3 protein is CTSSSWLTSGRVTDTQYF. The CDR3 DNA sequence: TGTACCAGCAGTTCTTGGTTAACTAGCGGGAGGGTGACAGATACGCAGTATTTT.

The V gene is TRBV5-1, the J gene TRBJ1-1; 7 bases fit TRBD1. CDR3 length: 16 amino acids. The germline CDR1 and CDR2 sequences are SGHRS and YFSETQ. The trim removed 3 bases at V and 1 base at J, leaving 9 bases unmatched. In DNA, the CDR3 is TGCGCCAGCAGCTCAGACGGGGGACAGAGGAACACTGAAGCTTTCTTT. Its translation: CASSSDGGQRNTEAFF. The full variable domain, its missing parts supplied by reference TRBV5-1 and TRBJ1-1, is KAGVTQTPRYLIKTRGQQVTLSCSPISGHRSVSWYQQTPGQGLQFLFEYFSETQRNKGNFPGRFSGRQFSNSRSEMNVSTLELGDSALYLCASSSDGGQRNTEAFFGQGTRLTVV.

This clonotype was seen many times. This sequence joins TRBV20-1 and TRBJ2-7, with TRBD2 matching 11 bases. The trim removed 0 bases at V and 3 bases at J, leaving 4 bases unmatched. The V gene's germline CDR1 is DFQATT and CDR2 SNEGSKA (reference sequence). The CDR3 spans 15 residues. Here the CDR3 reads CSARDRTSGFYEQYF. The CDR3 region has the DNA TGCAGTGCTAGAGACCGGACTAGCGGGTTCTACGAGCAGTACTTC.

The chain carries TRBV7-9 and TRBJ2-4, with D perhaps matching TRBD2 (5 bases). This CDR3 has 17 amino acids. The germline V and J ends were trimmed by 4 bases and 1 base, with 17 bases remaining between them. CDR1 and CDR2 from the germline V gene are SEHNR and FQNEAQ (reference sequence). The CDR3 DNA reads TGTGCCAGCAGCTCTTTCGACGGGGTTATCGCCAAAAACATTCAGTACTTC. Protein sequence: CASSSFDGVIAKNIQYF.

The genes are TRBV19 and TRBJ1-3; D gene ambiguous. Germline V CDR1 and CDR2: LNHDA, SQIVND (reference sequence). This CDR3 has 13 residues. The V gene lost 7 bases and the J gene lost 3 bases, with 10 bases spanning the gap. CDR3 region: CASTGDFGNTIYF. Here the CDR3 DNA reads TGTGCCAGTACTGGGGATTTTGGAAACACCATATATTTT.

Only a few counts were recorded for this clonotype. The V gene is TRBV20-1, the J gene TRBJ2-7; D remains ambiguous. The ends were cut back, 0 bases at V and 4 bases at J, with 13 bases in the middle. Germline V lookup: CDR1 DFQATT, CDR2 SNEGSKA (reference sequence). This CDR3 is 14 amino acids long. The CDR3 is CSARDQSSGYEQYV. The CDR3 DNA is TGCAGTGCTAGAGATCAGTCCTCGGGTTACGAGCAGTACGTC.

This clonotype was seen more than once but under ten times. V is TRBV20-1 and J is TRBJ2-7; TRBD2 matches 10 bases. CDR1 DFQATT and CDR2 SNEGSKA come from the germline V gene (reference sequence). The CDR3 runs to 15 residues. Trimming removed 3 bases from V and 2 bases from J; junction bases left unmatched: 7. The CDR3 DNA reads TGCAGTGCTAGCGTGAGCGGGAGGGCCACCTACGAGCAGTACTTC. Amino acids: CSASVSGRATYEQYF.

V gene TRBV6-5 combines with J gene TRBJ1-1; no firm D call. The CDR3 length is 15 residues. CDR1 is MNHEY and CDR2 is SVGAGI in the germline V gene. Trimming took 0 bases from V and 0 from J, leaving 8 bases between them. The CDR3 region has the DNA TGTGCCAGCAGTTACTCACCCCGGGTGAACACTGAAGCTTTCTTT. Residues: CASSYSPRVNTEAFF.

The CDR3 DNA reads as TGTGCCAGCAGTTCCGGGACGAAATCCGAGCAGTACTTC. Protein product: CASSSGTKSEQYF. This chain joins TRBV28 and TRBJ2-7; D possibly uses TRBD1 or TRBD2 (5 bases each). The V end lost 4 bases, the J end lost 6 bases, and 13 bases lay between the germline ends. CDR3 length equals 13 residues. The germline V gene has CDR1 MDHEN and CDR2 SYDVKM.

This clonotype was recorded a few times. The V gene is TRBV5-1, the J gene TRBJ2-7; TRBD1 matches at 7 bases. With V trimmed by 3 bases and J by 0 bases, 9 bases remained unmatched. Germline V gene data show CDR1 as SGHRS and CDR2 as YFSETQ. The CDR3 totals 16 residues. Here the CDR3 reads CASSSLTWDSSYEQYF. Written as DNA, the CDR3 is TGCGCCAGCAGCTCCCTCACGTGGGACAGCTCCTACGAGCAGTACTTC.

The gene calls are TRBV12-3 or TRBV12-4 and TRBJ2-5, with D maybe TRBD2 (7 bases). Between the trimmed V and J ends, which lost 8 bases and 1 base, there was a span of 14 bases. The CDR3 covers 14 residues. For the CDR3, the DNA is TGTGCCAGCGCCCGGGGGGCCGTCCAAGAGACCCAGTACTTC. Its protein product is CASARGAVQETQYF.

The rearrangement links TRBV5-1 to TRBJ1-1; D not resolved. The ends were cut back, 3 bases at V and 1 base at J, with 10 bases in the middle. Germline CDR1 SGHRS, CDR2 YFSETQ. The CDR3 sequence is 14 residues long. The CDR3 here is CASSSSEANTEAFF. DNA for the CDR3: TGCGCCAGCAGCTCTTCTGAAGCGAACACTGAAGCTTTCTTT.

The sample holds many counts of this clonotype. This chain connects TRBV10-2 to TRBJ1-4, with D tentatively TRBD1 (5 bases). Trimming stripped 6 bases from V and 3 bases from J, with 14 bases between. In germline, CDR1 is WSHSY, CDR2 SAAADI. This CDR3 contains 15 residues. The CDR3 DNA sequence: TGCGCCAGCAGGGAGATGGGGCGGCCTAATGAAAAACTGTTTTTT. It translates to CASREMGRPNEKLFF.

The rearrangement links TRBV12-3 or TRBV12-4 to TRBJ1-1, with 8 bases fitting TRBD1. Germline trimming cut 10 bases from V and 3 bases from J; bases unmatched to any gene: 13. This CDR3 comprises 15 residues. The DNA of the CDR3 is TGTGCCATCACACCCAGGGGGCGGGCAGACACTGAAGCTTTCTTT. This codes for CAITPRGRADTEAFF.

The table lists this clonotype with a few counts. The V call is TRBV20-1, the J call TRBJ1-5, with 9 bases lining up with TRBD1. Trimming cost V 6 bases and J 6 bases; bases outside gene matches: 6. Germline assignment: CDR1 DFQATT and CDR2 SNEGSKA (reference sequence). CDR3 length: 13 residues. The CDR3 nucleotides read TGCAGTGCCCAGGGACAGGGAATTCAGCCCCAGCATTTT. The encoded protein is CSAQGQGIQPQHF.

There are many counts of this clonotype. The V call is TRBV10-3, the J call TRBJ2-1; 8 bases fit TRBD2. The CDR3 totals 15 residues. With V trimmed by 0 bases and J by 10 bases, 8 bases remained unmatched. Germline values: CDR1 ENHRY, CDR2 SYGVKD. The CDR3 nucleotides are TGTGCCATCAGTGAGTCTTTAGCGGGGACCGACGAGCAGTTCTTC. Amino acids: CAISESLAGTDEQFF.

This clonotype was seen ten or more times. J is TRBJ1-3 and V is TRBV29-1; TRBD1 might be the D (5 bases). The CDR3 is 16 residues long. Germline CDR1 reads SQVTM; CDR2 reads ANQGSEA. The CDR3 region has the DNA TGCACCGTACCTCTAGAGACAGAAGACACTGGAAACACCATATATTTT. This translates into CTVPLETEDTGNTIYF.

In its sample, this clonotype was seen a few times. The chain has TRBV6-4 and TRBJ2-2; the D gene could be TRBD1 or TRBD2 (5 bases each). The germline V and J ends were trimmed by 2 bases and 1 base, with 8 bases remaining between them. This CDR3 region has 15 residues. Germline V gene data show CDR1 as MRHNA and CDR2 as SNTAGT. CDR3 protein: CASSDGTKNTGELFF. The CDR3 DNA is TGTGCCAGCAGTGACGGGACCAAGAACACCGGGGAGCTGTTTTTT.

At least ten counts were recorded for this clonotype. The CDR3 is CSVEDRTSGRYEQYF. The CDR3 DNA reads as TGCAGCGTTGAAGATCGGACTAGCGGGAGGTACGAGCAGTACTTC. The chain combines TRBV29-1 with TRBJ2-7; 14 nucleotides match TRBD2. Germline assignment: CDR1 SQVTM and CDR2 ANQGSEA. Trimming took 0 bases from V and 4 from J; bases not matched to a gene: 2. This CDR3 has 15 residues.

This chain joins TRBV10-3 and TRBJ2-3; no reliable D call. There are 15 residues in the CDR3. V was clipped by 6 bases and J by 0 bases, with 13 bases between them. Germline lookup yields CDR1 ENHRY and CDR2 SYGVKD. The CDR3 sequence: CAIRSIRGSTDTQYF. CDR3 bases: TGTGCCATCAGATCCATAAGAGGTAGCACAGATACGCAGTATTTT.

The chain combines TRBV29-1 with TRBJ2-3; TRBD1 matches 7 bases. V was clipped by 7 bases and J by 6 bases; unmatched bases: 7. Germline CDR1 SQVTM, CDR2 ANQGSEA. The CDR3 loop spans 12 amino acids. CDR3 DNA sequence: TGCAGCGCCCAAGAACAGGGGGATACGCAGTATTTT. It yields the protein CSAQEQGDTQYF.

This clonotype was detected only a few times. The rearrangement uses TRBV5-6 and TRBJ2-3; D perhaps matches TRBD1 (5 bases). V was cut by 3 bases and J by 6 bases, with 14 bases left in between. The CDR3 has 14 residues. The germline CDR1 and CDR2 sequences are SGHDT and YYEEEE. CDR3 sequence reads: CASSSAVRVDTQYF. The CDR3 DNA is TGTGCCAGCAGCTCGGCGGTCAGGGTTGATACGCAGTATTTT.

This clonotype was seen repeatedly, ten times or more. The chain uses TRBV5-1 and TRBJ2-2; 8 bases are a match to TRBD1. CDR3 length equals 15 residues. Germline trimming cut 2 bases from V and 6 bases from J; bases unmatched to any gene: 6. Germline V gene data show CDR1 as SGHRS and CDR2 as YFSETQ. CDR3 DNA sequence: TGCGCCAGCAGCTTCGGGACAGGTTATTCCGGGGAGCTGTTTTTT. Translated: CASSFGTGYSGELFF.

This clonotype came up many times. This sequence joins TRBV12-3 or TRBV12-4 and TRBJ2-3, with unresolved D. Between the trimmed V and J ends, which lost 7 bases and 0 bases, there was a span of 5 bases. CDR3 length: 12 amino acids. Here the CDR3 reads CASTLSTDTQYF. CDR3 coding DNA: TGTGCCAGCACCCTGAGCACAGATACGCAGTATTTT.

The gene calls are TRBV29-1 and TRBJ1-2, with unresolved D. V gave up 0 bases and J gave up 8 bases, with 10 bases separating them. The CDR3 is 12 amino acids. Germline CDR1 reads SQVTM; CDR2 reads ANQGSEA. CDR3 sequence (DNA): TGCAGCGTTGAAGATCGGTCCAGCGGCTACACCTTC. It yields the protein CSVEDRSSGYTF.

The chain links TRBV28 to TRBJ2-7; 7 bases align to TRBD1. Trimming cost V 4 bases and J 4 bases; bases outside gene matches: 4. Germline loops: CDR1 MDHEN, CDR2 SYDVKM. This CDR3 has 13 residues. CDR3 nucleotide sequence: TGTGCCAGCAGTTCGGGACAGAGATACGAGCAGTACGTC. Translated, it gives CASSSGQRYEQYV.

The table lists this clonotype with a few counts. CDR3 DNA: TGTGCCAGCAGCCAAGTTGGGTTACAATGGAACACCGGGGAGCTGTTTTTT. It encodes CASSQVGLQWNTGELFF. The chain has TRBV3-1 and TRBJ2-2; D not certain. The CDR3 is 17 amino acids. The germline V and J ends were trimmed by 1 base and 1 base, with 13 bases remaining between them. Germline values: CDR1 LGHDT, CDR2 YNNKEL (reference sequence). Supplemented by reference TRBV3-1 and TRBJ2-2, the full variable domain reads DTAVSQTPKYLVTQMGNDKSIKCEQNLGHDTMYWYKQDSKKFLKIMFSYNNKELIINETVPNRFSPKSPDKAHLNLHINSLELGDSAVYFCASSQVGLQWNTGELFFGEGSRLTVL.